Below are 20 T cell receptor beta chains sequenced from a single sample in a study of blood T cell repertoires in COVID-19. Method: immunoSEQ multiplex PCR; TCRdb's copy keeps in-frame clones and lacks some. The sample has over 250,000 clones; around nine tenths are singletons. Sample: PBMCs or T cells enriched from blood (not recorded which). All receptors come from a woman aged 55-70 years in a cohort exposed to, infected with or recovered from COVID-19 (not recorded which).

This chain joins TRBV3-1 (or the pseudogene TRBV3-2) and TRBJ2-7; maybe TRBD1 (6 bases). Germline V gives CDR1 LGHDT, CDR2 YNNKEL (reference sequence). V dropped 4 bases and J dropped 0 bases, with 10 bases sitting between them. CDR3 size: 14 residues. The CDR3 DNA is TGTGCCAGCAGCCCAGGGGATAGCTCCTACGAGCAGTACTTC. It encodes CASSPGDSSYEQYF.

The J gene is TRBJ2-1, the V gene TRBV7-8, with a tentative D call TRBD1 (5 bases). Germline assignment: CDR1 SGHVS and CDR2 FQNEAQ. This CDR3 spans 15 amino acids. V lost 2 bases, J lost 0 bases, and 8 bases lay in between. The CDR3 protein is CASSLTTGSYNEQFF. CDR3 coding DNA: TGTGCCAGCAGCTTAACTACAGGCTCCTACAATGAGCAGTTCTTC.

This clone showed up just once. The sample has other DNA sequences that encode this CDR3 too. This chain links TRBV5-1 with TRBJ2-1, with unresolved D. The CDR3 is made up of 14 amino acids. V lost 0 bases to trimming and J lost 4 bases, with 8 bases between them. Germline assignment: CDR1 SGHRS and CDR2 YFSETQ. The CDR3 nucleotides are TGCGCCAGCAGCTTGGATCCCGTATACAATGAGCAGTTCTTC. Its protein is CASSLDPVYNEQFF.

On this clone: Other DNA sequences within the sample encode an identical CDR3. V and J are TRBV9 and TRBJ1-1, with D tentatively TRBD1 (6 bases). The germline gives CDR1 SGDLS, CDR2 YYNGEE. The V end was cut by 0 bases, the J end by 4 bases, with 13 bases between. The CDR3 length is 15 residues. The CDR3 loop reads CASSVVRGRATEAFF. The CDR3 DNA reads TGTGCCAGCAGCGTAGTCAGGGGCCGAGCCACTGAAGCTTTCTTT.

The chain is built from TRBV10-3 and TRBJ2-7; possible D gene TRBD2, 5 bases. V lost 3 bases and J 2 bases, leaving 17 bases between the germline ends. The CDR3 is 16 amino acids. In germline, CDR1 is ENHRY, CDR2 SYGVKD. The CDR3 spells CAISERGPGMTYEQYF. In DNA, the CDR3 is TGTGCCATCAGTGAACGGGGTCCCGGGATGACCTACGAGCAGTACTTC.

This clone is a singleton in its sample. The chain links TRBV6-5 to TRBJ1-2; 9 bases fit TRBD1. With 6 bases clipped from V and 7 bases from J, the junction kept 9 bases outside the gene matches. The CDR3 spans 14 residues. Per the germline V gene, CDR1 is MNHEY and CDR2 is SVGAGI. The CDR3 DNA follows: TGTGCCAGCAGGAGGACAGGGGAGGATCCTGGCTACACCTTC. Amino acid sequence: CASRRTGEDPGYTF.

The genes are TRBV24-1 and TRBJ2-3; D may be TRBD2 (5 bases). Looked up from germline, CDR1 is KGHDR and CDR2 is SFDVKD. Trimming stripped 0 bases from V and 6 bases from J, with 9 bases between. The CDR3 totals 14 residues. CDR3 bases: TGTGCCACCAGTGATTTGGGGAGAGAGGATACGCAGTATTTT. It codes for CATSDLGREDTQYF.

V is TRBV27 and J is TRBJ1-2, with D tentatively TRBD1 (6 bases). Trimming shortened V by 10 bases and J by 5 bases, and 14 bases separated the two germline ends. The germline gives CDR1 MNHEY, CDR2 SMNVEV (reference sequence). The CDR3 is 12 amino acids. This chain's CDR3 is CANQTGRYGYTF. For the CDR3, the DNA is TGTGCCAACCAGACAGGACGGTATGGCTACACCTTC.

The chain uses TRBV5-1 and TRBJ2-3; D unresolved. The CDR3 is 13 amino acids. Germline assignment: CDR1 SGHRS and CDR2 YFSETQ. V lost 4 bases to trimming and J lost 0 bases, with 6 bases between them. CDR3 nucleotide sequence: TGCGCCAGCAGCCCAGGCAGCACAGATACGCAGTATTTT. Residues: CASSPGSTDTQYF.

CDR3 protein: CASSLGLAGGPYNEQFF. The CDR3 region has the DNA TGCGCCAGCAGCTTGGGGCTAGCGGGAGGGCCCTACAATGAGCAGTTCTTC. This chain links TRBV5-1 with TRBJ2-1; 12 bases map to TRBD2. This CDR3 region has 17 residues. The J segment lost 2 bases and the V segment lost 0 bases, leaving 3 bases of the junction unmatched. Germline values: CDR1 SGHRS, CDR2 YFSETQ.

This rearrangement joins TRBV5-1 to TRBJ2-1; 8 positions match TRBD2. The CDR3 sequence is 14 residues long. Germline V CDR1 and CDR2: SGHRS, YFSETQ. Trimming took 8 bases from V and 1 from J; bases not matched to a gene: 5. CDR3 in DNA: TGCGCCAGTTCAGCGGGAGAATCCTACAATGAGCAGTTCTTC. Its translation: CASSAGESYNEQFF.

The chain employs TRBV21-1 and TRBJ2-1; the D call TRBD2 from the table was never checked on the DNA. TRBV21-1 is reported as a pseudogene. CDR3 size: 16 residues. CDR3 residues: CASSSLTSGLYNEQFF. The CDR3 bases are TGTGCCAGCAGCTCCCTGACTAGCGGGCTTTACAATGAGCAGTTCTTC.

The chain joins TRBV7-3 to TRBJ1-2, with 10 bases that match TRBD1. This CDR3 is 14 amino acids long. J gave up 3 bases and V 5 bases, and 3 bases lay outside the gene matches. Per germline, CDR1 SGHTA and CDR2 FQGTGA. CDR3 in DNA: TGTGCCAGCAGCAATGGACAGGGGGACTATGGCTACACCTTC. Amino acids: CASSNGQGDYGYTF.

The sample holds one count of this clone. The chain couples TRBV9 to TRBJ1-1; weak D call: TRBD1 (5 bases). This CDR3 has 14 amino acids. Germline V lookup: CDR1 SGDLS, CDR2 YYNGEE. V lost 0 bases, J lost 5 bases, and 11 bases lay in between. CDR3: CASSVGFRATEAFF. CDR3 DNA: TGTGCCAGCAGCGTAGGCTTCAGGGCGACTGAAGCTTTCTTT.

V and J are TRBV7-9 and TRBJ1-5; D gene uncertain. Germline lookup yields CDR1 SEHNR and CDR2 FQNEAQ (reference sequence). V gave up 8 bases and J gave up 1 base, with 9 bases separating them. This CDR3 spans 13 amino acids. The CDR3 reads CASGGESNQPQHF. In DNA, the CDR3 is TGTGCCAGCGGTGGGGAGAGCAATCAGCCCCAGCATTTT.

The V gene is TRBV2, the J gene TRBJ1-1; 8 nucleotides line up with TRBD1. Trimming at V came to 6 bases and at J to 2 bases, leaving 11 bases not matched to a gene. Germline V gives CDR1 SNHLY, CDR2 FYNNEI. This CDR3 is 16 amino acids long. CDR3 DNA sequence: TGTGCCAGCAGAAGGGACAGGACACCGTATAACACTGAAGCTTTCTTT. This codes for CASRRDRTPYNTEAFF.

Turning to this clone: The junction does not match germline at one end; this may be a read error. V usage is TRBV7-7 and J usage is TRBJ2-7; 12 bases are shared with TRBD2. The CDR3 runs 15 residues. The germline V gene encodes CDR1 SSHAT and CDR2 FNYEAQ (reference sequence). The CDR3 sequence is CASSPGLAGPYEQYF. The DNA of the CDR3 is TGTGCTAGCAGCCCCGGACTAGCGGGACCCTACGAGCAGTACTTC.

This chain connects TRBV6-1 to TRBJ2-4; D not resolved. Trimming pared 3 bases from V and 13 bases from J, leaving 10 bases between. From germline, CDR1 is MNHNS and CDR2 SASEGT. The CDR3 sequence is 11 residues long. The CDR3 DNA reads as TGTGCCAGCAGTGACCTTAGCATACAGTACTTC. Translating gives CASSDLSIQYF.

The chain links TRBV6-5 to TRBJ2-5; 9 bases align to TRBD2. The CDR3 extends over 14 amino acids. CDR1 is MNHEY, CDR2 SVGAGI, per germline. The V and J ends lost 4 bases and 7 bases, in that order; junction bases with no gene match: 7. Here the CDR3 reads CASSWREGHGTQYF. In DNA form, the CDR3 reads TGTGCCAGCAGTTGGCGGGAGGGCCATGGGACCCAGTACTTC.

J is TRBJ1-6 and V is TRBV3-1 (or the pseudogene TRBV3-2); 9 nucleotides align to TRBD1. This CDR3 is 15 amino acids long. CDR1 and CDR2 (germline): LGHDT, YNNKEL (reference sequence). Unmatched junction bases numbered 2, after V lost 3 bases and J lost 5 bases. This chain's CDR3 is CASSHRDRDNSPLHF. DNA of the CDR3: TGTGCCAGCAGCCACCGGGACAGGGATAATTCACCCCTCCACTTT.